In its sample, the clone carrying this TCR beta chain was seen a few times. Its antigen is not identified. This was a deep-level run. The data were produced by immunoSEQ multiplex PCR, yet TCRdb's version contains in-frame clones alone and is incomplete. Of around 450,000 clones in the sample, about four fifths are singletons; the top ten hold roughly an eighth. This sample is drawn from a study of shared clonotypes between healthy human individuals. Points from the study as a whole: The expectation was that sequencing depth would affect clonotype sharing among donors.

The CDR3 contains 12 residues. Deletions cut 4 bases from V and 6 bases from J, with 7 bases between. Looked up from germline, CDR1 is MDHEN and CDR2 is SYDVKM. Some 92 million PBMCs went into genomic DNA for unsorted samples. The source of this sequence is a woman in her thirties or forties in good health. Some clones in this sample may be carry-over from other donors' samples. The sequencing sample was made of PBMCs. This rearrangement joins TRBV28 to TRBJ1-5; D is ambiguous. CDR3 region: CASSSPPQPQHF. The CDR3 nucleotides are TGTGCCAGCAGTTCCCCCCCTCAGCCCCAGCATTTT.